This is a list of T cell receptor beta chains from one sample in a study of blood T cell repertoires in COVID-19. Profiling relied on immunoSEQ multiplex PCR, and the TCRdb table lists in-frame clones only, not all of them. The table includes some 240,000 clones, roughly 88% detected once. Sequenced input: peripheral blood. These receptors came from a woman in her thirties or forties who had recovered from COVID-19. The CDR3 runs from the conserved cysteine through the conserved F or W. A D gene is named only where the DNA matches it firmly. Not every row has a clone size; where given, it reads once, few, many or a size class.

TRBV5-4	TRBJ2-1	TRBD2	.	TGTGCCAGCAGCTCGACCCTTCTGAGCGGGGGGTACAATGAGCAGTTCTTC	CASSSTLLSGGYNEQFF
TRBV5-1	TRBJ2-3	.	.	TGCGCCAGCAGTCCCGGACAGCCGATCACAGATACGCAGTATTTT	CASSPGQPITDTQYF
TRBV5-5	TRBJ1-3	TRBD1	.	TGTGCCAGCAGCTTGGAGGGACAGGGATTTGTCGGGACCATATATTTT	CASSLEGQGFVGTIYF
TRBV6-5	TRBJ1-2	TRBD1	.	TGTGCCAGCAGTCCGACAGGGGGCTATGGCTACACCTTC	CASSPTGGYGYTF
TRBV9	TRBJ2-2	TRBD1	once	TGTGCCAGCGGTCGACAGGGGCCCGGCACCGGGGAGCTGTTTTTT	CASGRQGPGTGELFF
TRBV18	TRBJ2-1	TRBD2	.	TGTGCCAGCTCACCTCCTGGACTAGCGGGGGCCCACAATGAGCAGTTCTTC	CASSPPGLAGAHNEQFF
TRBV5-8	TRBJ1-3	.	once	TGTGCCAGCAGCCTAGGACTCTTTAGCTCTGGAAACACCATATATTTT	CASSLGLFSSGNTIYF
TRBV6-6	TRBJ1-5	.	.	TGTGCCAGCAGTTATATTGGCAATCAGCCCCAGCATTTT	CASSYIGNQPQHF
TRBV2	TRBJ1-2	.	.	TGTGCCAGCAGTGAAAATTGGGGGCTCGGCTATGGCTACACCTTC	CASSENWGLGYGYTF
TRBV6-5	TRBJ2-3	TRBD2	.	TGTGCCAGCATCAGCGGGGGGGCCGGGGATACGCAGTATTTT	CASISGGAGDTQYF
TRBV3-1/TRBV3-2	TRBJ2-2	TRBD1	few	TGTGCCAGCAGCCAAGCGACAGGGGGGGAAACCGGGGAGCTGTTTTTT	CASSQATGGETGELFF